Listed here are 15 T cell receptor beta chains from one sample, sequenced in a study of OX40 agonist ivuxolimab in advanced cancers. Here immunoSEQ multiplex PCR was the method, and the copy in TCRdb shows in-frame clones only, minus some. The data show about 84,000 clones, roughly nine tenths seen once. The specimen comprised CD4+ or CD8+ T cells sorted from blood, sampled in a trial of the OX40 agonist ivuxolimab. The source of these receptors is an adult with an advanced solid tumor such as melanoma, head and neck, liver or kidney cancer.

The chain joins TRBV6-6 to TRBJ2-7; the match to TRBD2 covers 7 bases. The V and J ends lost 6 bases and 9 bases, in that order; junction bases with no gene match: 5. Germline assignment: CDR1 MNHNY and CDR2 SVGAGI (reference sequence). The CDR3 spans 11 residues. CDR3 sequence reads: CASSAGEMQYF. Here the CDR3 DNA reads TGTGCCAGCAGCGCGGGGGAAATGCAGTACTTC.

This clone turned up a few times. CDR3 coding DNA: TGTGCCAGCAGTCAAGACTGGGCCCGGCCCCAGCATTTT. This gives the protein CASSQDWARPQHF. The rearrangement uses TRBV28 and TRBJ1-5; D call uncertain. Trimming left V 5 bases short and J 9 bases short, with 14 bases between. Germline V gene sequence: CDR1 MDHEN, CDR2 SYDVKM. This CDR3 comprises 13 residues.

CDR3 DNA: TGCGCCAGCAGCCCTGGGCTAGCGGGAGTGGGAGACATTCAGTACTTC. Translation gives CASSPGLAGVGDIQYF. The chain carries TRBV5-1 and TRBJ2-4, with 10 bases that match TRBD2. V was clipped by 4 bases and J by 8 bases; unmatched bases: 12. The CDR3 consists of 16 residues. Germline V gene sequence: CDR1 SGHRS, CDR2 YFSETQ.

This clone was seen once. The chain recombines TRBV29-1 with TRBJ2-7, with a tentative D call TRBD1 (6 bases). Trimming took 6 bases from V and 1 from J, leaving 13 bases between them. The V gene's germline CDR1 is SQVTM and CDR2 ANQGSEA. The CDR3 spans 13 residues. This CDR3 reads CSVTGLASYEQYF. Here the CDR3 DNA reads TGCAGCGTGACAGGTTTAGCGTCCTACGAGCAGTACTTC.

This clone is a singleton in its sample. The chain recombines TRBV7-2 with TRBJ2-1, with D possibly TRBD2 on 6 matching bases. The CDR3 has 13 amino acids. Germline V gives CDR1 SGHTA, CDR2 FQGNSA. V lost 2 bases, J lost 10 bases, and 12 bases lay in between. CDR3 in DNA: TGTGCCAGCAGCTTAACTAGCCGGGTAGAGCAGTTCTTC. Its translation is CASSLTSRVEQFF. The full variable domain, rest sourced from reference TRBV7-2 and TRBJ2-1, is GAGVSQSPSNKVTEKGKDVELRCDPISGHTALYWYRQSLGQGLEFLIYFQGNSAPDKSGLPSDRFSAERTGGSVSTLTIQRTQQEDSAVYLCASSLTSRVEQFFGPGTRLTVL.

This clone was counted a few times. The chain's CDR3 is CASRGDRVIYGYTF. In DNA form, the CDR3 reads TGTGCCAGCAGAGGTGACAGGGTTATCTATGGCTACACCTTC. V gene TRBV2 combines with J gene TRBJ1-2; 7 bases fit TRBD1. The CDR3 runs 14 residues. The V gene's germline CDR1 is SNHLY and CDR2 FYNNEI. V gave up 6 bases and J gave up 4 bases; unmatched junction bases: 8.

This clone was picked up one time. The chain joins TRBV5-1 to TRBJ2-7; unclear D gene. This CDR3 spans 14 amino acids. From germline, CDR1 is SGHRS and CDR2 YFSETQ. Trimming cost V 4 bases and J 4 bases, with 15 bases left between them. The CDR3 nucleotides read TGCGCCAGCAGCAGGTTAGCCGAAAGGTACGAGCAGTACTTC. The encoded protein is CASSRLAERYEQYF.

The chain recombines TRBV6-4 with TRBJ2-1; 8 nucleotides agree with TRBD1. Germline V lookup: CDR1 MRHNA, CDR2 SNTAGT. J lost 8 bases, V lost 1 base, and 10 bases had no gene match. The CDR3 has 16 amino acids. The CDR3 coding sequence is TGTGCCAGCAGTGACTACTTTGGACAGGGCCGCTATGAGCAGTTCTTC. The encoded protein is CASSDYFGQGRYEQFF.

V gene TRBV27 combines with J gene TRBJ1-3; TRBD1 might be the D (6 bases). Trimming removed 5 bases from V and 8 bases from J, with 19 bases in between. Germline V gives CDR1 MNHEY, CDR2 SMNVEV (reference sequence). CDR3 length: 15 amino acids. The CDR3 nucleotides are TGTGCCAGCAGTCCAAGAACAGGGTTATCACACACCATATATTTT. Amino acids: CASSPRTGLSHTIYF.

The sample holds a few counts of this clone. This rearrangement joins TRBV5-6 to TRBJ1-1; D uncertain. The V end was cut by 4 bases, the J end by 6 bases, with 7 bases between. The CDR3 has 11 residues. Germline V lookup: CDR1 SGHDT, CDR2 YYEEEE. CDR3 loop: CASSRAAEAFF. The CDR3 nucleotides are TGTGCCAGCAGCAGAGCAGCTGAAGCTTTCTTT.

The CDR3, as DNA: TGCGCCAGCAGCTTGGAGGCCCACGTAGCTGAAGCTTTCTTT. Translating gives CASSLEAHVAEAFF. The rearrangement links TRBV5-1 to TRBJ1-1; D call uncertain. This CDR3 comprises 14 residues. V lost 0 bases, J lost 6 bases, and 12 bases lay in between. Germline CDR1 is SGHRS and CDR2 is YFSETQ.

The chain recombines TRBV15 with TRBJ2-1; D remains unclear. This CDR3 contains 15 residues. V was trimmed by 0 bases and J by 10 bases, leaving 16 bases between them. Germline-derived CDR1 and CDR2 are LNHNV and YYDKDF (reference sequence). The CDR3, as DNA: TGTGCCACCAGCAGAGATTTACGCGTAATAAGGGAGCAGTTCTTC. Its protein is CATSRDLRVIREQFF. The full variable domain, rest sourced from reference TRBV15 and TRBJ2-1, is DAMVIQNPRYQVTQFGKPVTLSCSQTLNHNVMYWYQQKSSQAPKLLFHYYDKDFNNEADTPDNFQSRRPNTSFCFLDIRSPGLGDTAMYLCATSRDLRVIREQFFGPGTRLTVL.

This chain links TRBV7-9 with TRBJ2-3; 14 positions agree with TRBD2. This CDR3 has 16 residues. The V gene end was trimmed by 6 bases and the J gene end by 6 bases; junction bases not matched to a gene: 8. Germline CDR1 SEHNR, CDR2 FQNEAQ (reference sequence). CDR3 nucleotide sequence: TGTGCCAGCAGTCCGACTAGCGGGGGGGCTAGCGATACGCAGTATTTT. Translation: CASSPTSGGASDTQYF.

CDR3 residues: CASRPYRDTEAFF. The CDR3 nucleotides read TGTGCCAGTAGACCCTATCGGGACACTGAAGCTTTCTTT. The chain links TRBV19 to TRBJ1-1; D is ambiguous. This CDR3 has 13 residues. V lost 6 bases and J lost 3, with 11 bases in between. Looked up from germline, CDR1 is LNHDA and CDR2 is SQIVND (reference sequence). Drawing the rest from reference TRBV19 and TRBJ1-1, the complete variable domain is DGGITQSPKYLFRKEGQNVTLSCEQNLNHDAMYWYRQDPGQGLRLIYYSQIVNDFQKGDIAEGYSVSREKKESFPLTVTSAQKNPTAFYLCASRPYRDTEAFFGQGTRLTVV.

The chain employs TRBV5-6 and TRBJ2-3; weak D call: TRBD1 (6 bases). Germline values: CDR1 SGHDT, CDR2 YYEEEE. This CDR3 region has 13 residues. V lost 0 bases and J lost 6, with 8 bases in between. DNA for the CDR3: TGTGCCAGCAGCTTGGGACAGGTCGATACGCAGTATTTT. This codes for CASSLGQVDTQYF.